This T cell receptor beta chain was profiled in a study of regulatory T cells in long-lasting Graves disease. Study-level information: Over 5 years on antithyroid drugs plus positive TSH receptor antibodies marked Graves' disease as persistent. The study's findings and limits: TRBV28 was favored in persistent disease, as were TRBJ1-2 and TRBJ2-5.

Sequencing libraries for TCR beta were prepared with iRepertoire HTBI primers and Arm-PCR of CDR3 regions. In TCRdb, the multiplex PCR reads were re-called with MiXCR into one record per CDR3 protein. The sample holds about 430,000 distinct CDR3 sequences, 21% seen once. This clonotype was seen many times. The antigen is unknown. As for time point: persistent/refractory GD, antithyroid drugs over 5 years with positive TRAb. With RNA extracted from PBMCs as input, the TCR library was made. A roughly 8.6-milliliter sample of peripheral blood was drawn into EDTA tubes. Germline V gives CDR1 MDHEN, CDR2 SYDVKM. The CDR3 spans 13 residues. V gave up 6 bases and J gave up 5 bases, with 14 bases separating them.

This TCR derives from a female donor with Graves disease. Specimen: peripheral blood mononuclear cells (PBMCs), collected when the disease was refractory, from a patient treated with antithyroid drugs. The chain joins TRBV28 to TRBJ2-7; D is perhaps TRBD2 (6 bases). In nucleotides, the CDR3 is TGTGCCAGCAGCCTGACTAGTCCCAACGAGCAGTACTTC. Translated: CASSLTSPNEQYF.